These 14 T cell receptor beta chains originate from one sample sequenced in a study of T-cell reconstitution after alpha-beta-depleted transplantation in children. A TCRbeta library incorporating unique molecular identifiers was prepared. TCRdb fed the PCR reads into MiXCR, producing one record per CDR3 protein. The top ten clones hold approximately 11% of a sample with 300,000 to 350,000 distinct CDR3 sequences, around 25% of them seen once. The input for sequencing was PBMCs, mostly from graft donor cells, taken 180 days after TCRalphabeta/CD19-depleted stem cell transplant. Receptors were obtained from a male patient between 10 and 17 years old who had a stem cell transplant for acute lymphoblastic leukemia, so the T cells may come from the graft donor.

This chain links TRBV2 with TRBJ2-1; 16 nucleotides line up with TRBD2. The CDR3 is made up of 19 amino acids. Looked up from germline, CDR1 is SNHLY and CDR2 is FYNNEI. J lost 0 bases, V lost 8 bases, and 10 bases had no gene match. CDR3 residues: CASGAWGLAGGSSYNEQFF. The CDR3 nucleotides are TGTGCCAGCGGTGCCTGGGGACTAGCGGGAGGGAGCTCCTACAATGAGCAGTTCTTC.

In this sample, this clonotype turned up many times. The chain recombines TRBV12-3 or TRBV12-4 with TRBJ1-1; a possible D gene is TRBD1 (5 bases). Trimming removed 7 bases at V and 4 bases at J, with 10 bases between. The CDR3 contains 12 residues. CDR3 bases: TGTGCCAGCATGGGGGGTGGCACTGAAGCTTTCTTT. It specifies CASMGGGTEAFF.

The rearrangement links TRBV10-3 to TRBJ1-2; possibly TRBD1 for D (6 bases). The CDR3 has 19 amino acids. Trimming left V 0 bases short and J 1 base short, with 21 bases between. The germline V gene encodes CDR1 ENHRY and CDR2 SYGVKD. This CDR3 is CAISESGGQDSIINYGYTF. Written as DNA, the CDR3 is TGTGCCATCAGTGAGTCCGGGGGGCAGGATAGTATCATTAACTATGGCTACACCTTC.

Many counts were recorded for this clonotype. The chain combines TRBV30 with TRBJ1-6; 11 bases map to TRBD1. The CDR3 is 14 amino acids. Germline V lookup: CDR1 GTSNPN, CDR2 SVGIG (reference sequence). V lost 3 bases to trimming and J lost 8 bases; unmatched junction nucleotides: 3. The CDR3 nucleotides are TGTGCCTGGAGCCCGGGACAGGGGGATTCACCCCTCCACTTT. Translated: CAWSPGQGDSPLHF.

This rearrangement joins TRBV5-1 to TRBJ2-1; no firm D call. The CDR3 covers 15 residues. The V gene lost 4 bases and the J gene lost 3 bases, with 14 bases spanning the gap. CDR1 and CDR2 (germline): SGHRS, YFSETQ. The DNA of the CDR3 is TGCGCCAGCAGCATACCCGGTCTGGACTACAATGAGCAGTTCTTC. This codes for CASSIPGLDYNEQFF.

This clonotype was recorded once. The rearrangement uses TRBV11-2 and TRBJ1-5, with D perhaps matching TRBD1 (6 bases). CDR1 and CDR2 from the germline V gene are SGHAT and FQNNGV. This CDR3 contains 17 residues. The ends were cut back, 0 bases at V and 7 bases at J, with 19 bases in the middle. The chain's CDR3 is CASSLDVPTGMGQPQHF. The CDR3 DNA is TGTGCCAGCAGCTTAGATGTCCCCACAGGGATGGGGCAGCCCCAGCATTTT.

The chain couples TRBV12-3 or TRBV12-4 to TRBJ2-7; the D gene is possibly TRBD1 (5 bases). The CDR3 runs to 13 residues. The V gene lost 6 bases and the J gene lost 2 bases, with 11 bases spanning the gap. The DNA of the CDR3 is TGTGCCAGCAGCGACAGATCTCCCTACGAGCAGTACTTC. Residues: CASSDRSPYEQYF.

For the CDR3, the DNA is TGTGCCAGCAGCTTAGTCAGACTGATTAGCTCCTACAATGAGCAGTTCTTC. Encoded protein: CASSLVRLISSYNEQFF. The chain joins TRBV11-2 to TRBJ2-1; D remains ambiguous. The CDR3 spans 17 residues. Trimming stripped 1 base from V and 0 bases from J, with 13 bases between. Germline-derived CDR1 and CDR2 are SGHAT and FQNNGV.

The chain employs TRBV5-1 and TRBJ2-5; 7 bases are shared with TRBD2. The V gene's germline CDR1 is SGHRS and CDR2 YFSETQ. V shed 1 base and J 4 bases; nucleotides not matched to a gene: 4. The CDR3 has 14 residues. DNA for the CDR3: TGCGCCAGCAGCTTGCCGACTAGCAGAGAGACCCAGTACTTC. Amino acids: CASSLPTSRETQYF.

The table lists this clonotype with a few counts. The chain couples TRBV4-1 to TRBJ2-3; TRBD2 aligns across 16 bases. J gave up 2 bases and V 3 bases, and 8 bases lay outside the gene matches. CDR3 length: 19 amino acids. Germline-derived CDR1 and CDR2 are MGHRA and YSYEKL. The CDR3 DNA follows: TGCGCCAGCAGCCAGTCCGGGACTAGCGGGAGGGGCTACACAGATACGCAGTATTTT. Its translation: CASSQSGTSGRGYTDTQYF.

The chain has TRBV20-1 and TRBJ2-2; a possible D gene is TRBD1 (5 bases). V lost 2 bases, J lost 3 bases, and 10 bases lay in between. Germline V gene sequence: CDR1 DFQATT, CDR2 SNEGSKA (reference sequence). The CDR3 loop spans 14 amino acids. CDR3 nucleotides: TGCAGTGCTAGAAGGGGCCCTTACACCGGGGAGCTGTTTTTT. Residues: CSARRGPYTGELFF.

This clonotype was observed a few times. The V gene is TRBV4-1, the J gene TRBJ2-1; D is uncertain. The germline gives CDR1 MGHRA, CDR2 YSYEKL. The V and J ends lost 1 base and 7 bases respectively, with 20 bases between them. CDR3 length equals 17 residues. In DNA, the CDR3 is TGCGCCAGCAGCCAAGGTCCGCCAGAAGAGGTCGGAAATGAGCAGTTCTTC. Protein sequence: CASSQGPPEEVGNEQFF.

Of note for this clonotype: At one boundary the junction diverges from the germline segment, which might be a read error. This chain joins TRBV10-3 and TRBJ1-1; D may be TRBD1 (5 bases). The CDR3 runs to 15 residues. Germline loops: CDR1 ENHRY, CDR2 SYGVKD. CDR3 amino acids: CAISDGGDQNSEAFF. CDR3 nucleotide sequence: TGTGCCATCAGTGATGGTGGGGACCAGAACTCTGAAGCTTTCTTT.

In its sample, this clonotype was seen a few times. The gene calls are TRBV4-1 and TRBJ2-1; possibly TRBD2 for D (6 bases). CDR3 length: 17 amino acids. V was trimmed by 0 bases and J by 3 bases, leaving 15 bases between them. In germline, CDR1 is MGHRA, CDR2 YSYEKL. The chain's CDR3 is CASSQESGDGFYNEQFF. The CDR3 bases are TGCGCCAGCAGCCAAGAATCGGGGGATGGGTTCTACAATGAGCAGTTCTTC.